This TCR beta chain was documented in a study of technical replicates of blood from several donors. Repertoires were generated with immunoSEQ multiplex PCR, while TCRdb's copy carries only in-frame clones and drops some. In the table there are roughly 82,000 clones, 80% to 95% of which are singletons. V lost 5 bases and J lost 8; bases outside the gene matches: 5. Germline CDR1 reads MNHEY; CDR2 reads SMNVEV (reference sequence). There are 13 residues in the CDR3. The sequence was collected from a human donor in good health. The sequenced sample was T cells isolated from PBMCs. The chain links TRBV27 to TRBJ2-1, with 8 bases that match TRBD2. CDR3 region: CASSPGLVHEQFF. The CDR3 DNA follows: TGTGCCAGCAGTCCGGGACTAGTTCATGAGCAGTTCTTC.